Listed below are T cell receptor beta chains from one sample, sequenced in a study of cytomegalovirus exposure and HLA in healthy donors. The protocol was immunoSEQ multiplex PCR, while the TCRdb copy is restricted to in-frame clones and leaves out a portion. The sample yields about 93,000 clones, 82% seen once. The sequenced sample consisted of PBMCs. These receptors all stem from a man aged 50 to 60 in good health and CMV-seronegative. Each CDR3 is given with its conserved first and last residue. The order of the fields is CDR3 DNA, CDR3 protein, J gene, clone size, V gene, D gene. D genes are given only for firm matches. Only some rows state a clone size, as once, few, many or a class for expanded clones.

DNA: TGTGCCAGCTCACCATCTTCAGGGGGCGGAGTGGGAGGCACTGAAGCTTTCTTT
CDR3: CASSPSSGGGVGGTEAFF
J: TRBJ1-1
size: -
V: TRBV18
D: TRBD1

DNA: TGTGCCAGCAGCGCGTTTCAGGGGGCTGTTGGCGGGGAGCTGTTTTTT
CDR3: CASSAFQGAVGGELFF
J: TRBJ2-2
size: -
V: TRBV9
D: TRBD1

DNA: TGTGCCAGCAGCGTAGTAGCGGGAGGGAACACAGATACGCAGTATTTT
CDR3: CASSVVAGGNTDTQYF
J: TRBJ2-3
size: once
V: TRBV9
D: TRBD2

DNA: TGCGCCAGCAGCTTGGGACAGGGGGCCTACGAGCAGTACTTC
CDR3: CASSLGQGAYEQYF
J: TRBJ2-7
size: few
V: TRBV5-1
D: TRBD1

DNA: TGTGCCAGCAGTTTCGGGGGAGGCGGGCAGTTCTTC
CDR3: CASSFGGGGQFF
J: TRBJ2-1
size: -
V: TRBV28
D: -

DNA: TGCAGCGTTGAAAAGTCCCCCCCGTCTCGGACTAGCGGGAGGACCTACAATGAGCAGTTCTTC
CDR3: CSVEKSPPSRTSGRTYNEQFF
J: TRBJ2-1
size: -
V: TRBV29-1
D: TRBD2

DNA: TGTGCCAGCAGCCCAGCTTTCAGAGGGCCTGGGGAGCTGTTTTTT
CDR3: CASSPAFRGPGELFF
J: TRBJ2-2
size: once
V: TRBV11-3
D: -

DNA: TGTGCCAGCTCACCAGGGACAGGGTCCGTCTCTAATGAAAAACTGTTTTTT
CDR3: CASSPGTGSVSNEKLFF
J: TRBJ1-4
size: -
V: TRBV18
D: TRBD1

DNA: TGTGCCAGCAGCGTAGATGAGCCCCCGAGGACCGGGGAGCTGTTTTTT
CDR3: CASSVDEPPRTGELFF
J: TRBJ2-2
size: -
V: TRBV9
D: -

DNA: TGTGCCAGTAGTATTTGGGCTAGCGGGGTGACAGATACGCAGTATTTT
CDR3: CASSIWASGVTDTQYF
J: TRBJ2-3
size: once
V: TRBV19
D: TRBD2

DNA: TGCGCCAGCAGCGCTGGGACAGGGGCCCACGAGCAGTACTTC
CDR3: CASSAGTGAHEQYF
J: TRBJ2-7
size: -
V: TRBV5-1
D: TRBD1

DNA: TGTGCCAGTAGTATTCGAACTAGCGGGAGCAGGTACAATGAGCAGTTCTTC
CDR3: CASSIRTSGSRYNEQFF
J: TRBJ2-1
size: -
V: TRBV19
D: TRBD2

DNA: TGCGCCAGCAGCTTTGAACTAGCGGGATCCACAGATACGCAGTATTTT
CDR3: CASSFELAGSTDTQYF
J: TRBJ2-3
size: -
V: TRBV5-1
D: TRBD2

DNA: TGCGCCAGCAGCCCAATACTAGCGGGGGGCTACGAGCAGTACTTC
CDR3: CASSPILAGGYEQYF
J: TRBJ2-7
size: -
V: TRBV5-1
D: TRBD2

DNA: TGTGCCAGCAGCCAAGGACAGGGCAGTGGAAACACCATATATTTT
CDR3: CASSQGQGSGNTIYF
J: TRBJ1-3
size: few
V: TRBV4-2
D: TRBD1

DNA: TGTGCCAGCATACAGGGGGCCGGGGAGCTGTTTTTT
CDR3: CASIQGAGELFF
J: TRBJ2-2
size: few
V: TRBV6-6
D: TRBD1

DNA: TGTGCCAGCATCCTCCTTGCGCAGGAAGCCTACGAGCAGTACTTC
CDR3: CASILLAQEAYEQYF
J: TRBJ2-7
size: -
V: TRBV7-2
D: -